The subject of this entry is one T cell receptor (beta chain). No antigen is known for it. No much larger clone exists at a distance of one base, and base qualities are not known. Libraries came from the immunoSEQ multiplex PCR assay. As stored in TCRdb, this immuneACCESS dataset retains in-frame rearrangements with V and J assigned. A fraction of the clones does not appear; measured against another copy, unresolved V genes explain less than half of the discrepancy, and the remainder lacks a known reason. The sample table contains tens of thousands of clones; only one count was recorded for about 87% of them. The ten biggest clones cover approximately 15% of the sample. Compared with germline, V lacks 4 bases and J lacks 4 bases; bases without a gene match: 3. The CDR3, from cysteine to phenylalanine, totals 13 residues. The retained sequence is limited to the CDR3, 39 bases, with the frame set at the first base. CDR1 SGHNT and CDR2 YYREEE are derived from the germline V gene (reference sequence).

This record belongs to a study of control samples from healthy donors and cancer patients (dated by TCRdb to 2018 to 2020). The sequence links TRBV5-4 to TRBJ2-3, and 7 junction bases match TRBD1. Specimen: blood. This sequence originates from a woman aged 70-85 years in good health. The encoded CDR3 is CASSLTGPDTQYF. The DNA reads as follows: TGTGCCAGCAGCCTGACAGGGCCAGATACGCAGTATTTT. Where the CDR3 stops, the reference TRBV5-4 and TRBJ2-3 genes take over; the full variable domain is ETGVTQSPTHLIKTRGQQVTLRCSSQSGHNTVSWYQQALGQGPQFIFQYYREEENGRGNFPPRFSGLQFPNYSSELNVNALELDDSALYLCASSLTGPDTQYFGPGTRLTVL.